A few counts support the clone carrying this T cell receptor beta chain. The antigen is undetermined. This CDR3 region has 12 residues. V was pared by 4 bases and J by 2 bases, with 5 bases between. Germline CDR1 SGHDT, CDR2 YYEEEE. TCRdb processed the reads anew with MiXCR; each CDR3 protein has one entry. The table includes more than 500,000 distinct CDR3 sequences, about 15% detected once. This record comes from a study of T cell repertoires in cytomegalovirus infection. Whole-study context: A matching HLA type, together with CMV infection, was signaled by public TCR beta signatures. Study results and caveats: HLA-C-restricted CMV clonotypes gave the most frequent clonotype in two of eight donors. Cumulative public TCR beta family frequency identified CMV carriers with the relevant HLA.

V gene TRBV5-6 combines with J gene TRBJ2-3; D unclear. The sample taken for sequencing was CD8+ T cells from PBMCs. The receptor's source is a human donor in good health (CMV status not recorded). Some clones in this sample may be carry-over from other donors' samples. The CDR3 DNA is TGTGCCAGCAGCAAACACACAGATACGCAGTATTTT. Translating it yields CASSKHTDTQYF.